The rows below give T cell receptor beta chains drawn from one sample of a study of T cell responses to AZD1222 COVID-19 vaccine. Data came from immunoSEQ multiplex PCR; TCRdb stores just in-frame clones and leaves some out. The sample lists about 130,000 clones, more than 90% occurring once. The sequences come from peripheral blood, collected on day 0 of AZD1222 vaccination. The source is an adult in good health. Each CDR3 is given with its conserved first and last residue. D genes are given only for firm matches. Size is omitted from some rows. Given values are once, few, many or a class for expanded clones.

14	-	TRBJ1-4	TRBV16	-	TGTGCCAGCAGCCAATGGAAGGGGGGTGAAAAACTGTTTTTT	CASSQWKGGEKLFF
13	-	TRBJ2-7	TRBV23-1	-	TGCGCCAGCATCTCGCTGAGGGGGTACGAGCAGTACTTC	CASISLRGYEQYF
15	-	TRBJ1-2	TRBV30	-	TGTGCCTGGGTCCGGTCGTCCTCGGGGAGGGATGGCTACACCTTC	CAWVRSSSGRDGYTF
15	-	TRBJ1-5	TRBV4-2	-	TGTGCCAGCAGCCAAGATTCCGCTAGCAATCAGCCCCAGCATTTT	CASSQDSASNQPQHF
15	TRBD1	TRBJ2-2	TRBV27	once	TGTGCCAGCAGTTTATCTACAGGGGTCACCGGGGAGCTGTTTTTT	CASSLSTGVTGELFF
18	-	TRBJ2-3	TRBV6-2/TRBV6-3	-	TGTGCCAGCAGTTACTCGAGTGCCAGGGATAGTTTCACAGATACGCAGTATTTT	CASSYSSARDSFTDTQYF
16	-	TRBJ1-5	TRBV27	-	TGTGCCAGCAGTTTAGGACGGCTATATAGCAATCAGCCCCAGCATTTT	CASSLGRLYSNQPQHF
17	TRBD1	TRBJ1-1	TRBV9	-	TGTGCCAGCAGCGTAGTTATGGGGGGAGACAGGGGTACTGAAGCTTTCTTT	CASSVVMGGDRGTEAFF
15	-	TRBJ1-2	TRBV7-8	-	TGTGCCAGCAGCTCCCGACAGAATTCTAACTATGGCTACACCTTC	CASSSRQNSNYGYTF
13	-	TRBJ2-1	TRBV6-2/TRBV6-3	-	TGTGCCAGCAGTTCTCTAGGATCTTATGAGCAGTTCTTC	CASSSLGSYEQFF
15	-	TRBJ1-2	TRBV6-5	-	TGTGCCAGCAGCCCAGGTAGGGGGACTGGCTATGGCTACACCTTC	CASSPGRGTGYGYTF
11	-	TRBJ2-1	TRBV28	-	TGTGCCAGCAGGCAATACAATGAGCAGTTCTTC	CASRQYNEQFF
19	TRBD2	TRBJ2-3	TRBV30	-	TGTGCCTGGAGGGTAGGACTGGGACTAGCGGGGGGCCGCACAGATACGCAGTATTTT	CAWRVGLGLAGGRTDTQYF
11	-	TRBJ1-2	TRBV20-1	-	TGCAGTGCTAGGATCGGGGGCGGCTACACCTTC	CSARIGGGYTF
14	-	TRBJ2-7	TRBV5-1	-	TGCGCCAGCAGCTTGGGGCCCGACTCCTACGAGCAGTACTTC	CASSLGPDSYEQYF
15	TRBD1	TRBJ2-2	TRBV7-2	-	TGTGCCAGCAGCCCGGGACAGGGGGCCGGGGGGGAGCTGTTTTTT	CASSPGQGAGGELFF
15	-	TRBJ2-2	TRBV29-1	-	TGCAGCGCTACCCCTTCTAGCTTGGTGGCCGGGGAGCTGTTTTTT	CSATPSSLVAGELFF
15	TRBD2	TRBJ2-1	TRBV7-2	-	TGTGCCAGCAGCTTAGTTTCTAGCGGGAGCTATGAGCAGTTCTTC	CASSLVSSGSYEQFF
15	TRBD2	TRBJ2-1	TRBV6-5	-	TGTGCCAGCAGACGACTAGCGGAGGCCTACAATGAGCAGTTCTTC	CASRRLAEAYNEQFF
13	-	TRBJ1-6	TRBV2	-	TGTGCCAGCAGTGAAGGGGGGGGATCACCCCTCCACTTT	CASSEGGGSPLHF
13	TRBD1	TRBJ2-7	TRBV24-1	-	TGTGCCACCAGTGGTAGGGGGCAGGACGAGCAGTACTTC	CATSGRGQDEQYF
15	TRBD2	TRBJ2-3	TRBV6-2/TRBV6-3	once	TGTGCCAGCAGTGCTGCTAGCGGGGCCACAGATACGCAGTATTTT	CASSAASGATDTQYF
16	-	TRBJ1-1	TRBV13	-	TGTGCCAGCAGCCCATCCGGGACGGAACCGAACACTGAAGCTTTCTTT	CASSPSGTEPNTEAFF
17	TRBD2	TRBJ2-1	TRBV4-1	-	TGCGCCAGCAGCCAATCGGTTTCGGCTAGCGGGAGTGGTGAGCAGTTCTTC	CASSQSVSASGSGEQFF
13	-	TRBJ2-1	TRBV15	-	TGTGCCACCAGCGATCCCCGAGGAGGTGAGCAGTTCTTC	CATSDPRGGEQFF
15	-	TRBJ1-6	TRBV9	-	TGTGCCAGCAGCGTAGTAGGAGACCCTAATTCACCCCTCCACTTT	CASSVVGDPNSPLHF
19	-	TRBJ1-6	TRBV6-2/TRBV6-3	-	TGTGCCAGCAGTTACACTCCGGGACAAAAATCCTCCTATAATTCACCCCTCCACTTT	CASSYTPGQKSSYNSPLHF
14	TRBD2	TRBJ2-7	TRBV5-4	-	TGTGCCAGCAGCCCGGGGACTAGCGGTTACGAGCAGTACTTC	CASSPGTSGYEQYF
15	-	TRBJ2-7	TRBV19	-	TGTGCCAGTAGTATAGGGGGAGGAACGGGCTACGAGCAGTACTTC	CASSIGGGTGYEQYF
15	TRBD1	TRBJ2-2	TRBV28	-	TGTGCCAGCAGACTCGGACAGGCACCCACCGGGGAGCTGTTTTTT	CASRLGQAPTGELFF
14	-	TRBJ2-5	TRBV10-3	-	TGTGCCATCAGTGATAGGGCAGGGCAAGAGACCCAGTACTTC	CAISDRAGQETQYF
13	-	TRBJ2-5	TRBV19	once	TGTGCCAGTAGTGCGGGGACAATAAAGACCCAGTACTTC	CASSAGTIKTQYF
15	-	TRBJ2-3	TRBV27	-	TGTGCCAGCAGTACGACGACAGTAAGCACAGATACGCAGTATTTT	CASSTTTVSTDTQYF
12	-	TRBJ1-2	TRBV12-3/TRBV12-4	-	TGTGCCAGCAGTTTAGAGTTTTCAGACTACACCTTC	CASSLEFSDYTF
15	TRBD1	TRBJ1-6	TRBV3-1/TRBV3-2	-	TGTGCCAGCAGCCAAGACGGGACAGGGGTTTCACCCCTCCACTTT	CASSQDGTGVSPLHF
15	TRBD1	TRBJ2-7	TRBV7-9	-	TGTGCCAGCAGCTCCGGGACAGTAGGAACCTACGAGCAGTACTTC	CASSSGTVGTYEQYF
12	-	TRBJ1-2	TRBV28	-	TGTACGACCGGGAACTTGGGCTATGGCTACACCTTC	CTTGNLGYGYTF
11	-	TRBJ1-2	TRBV7-9	-	TGTGCCAGCAGCTCGGATCGCGGCTACACCTTC	CASSSDRGYTF
17	TRBD2	TRBJ2-3	TRBV7-2	-	TGTGCCAGCAGCTCGGGGACTAGCGGGGGCCCCACAGATACGCAGTATTTT	CASSSGTSGGPTDTQYF
15	TRBD1	TRBJ1-1	TRBV15	-	TGTGCCACCAGCATTTCGACAGGGGAGAACACTGAAGCTTTCTTT	CATSISTGENTEAFF
16	TRBD1	TRBJ2-7	TRBV24-1	-	TGTGCCACCAGTGATTTCAGCCGGACAGGGTCTGACGAGCAGTACTTC	CATSDFSRTGSDEQYF
13	-	TRBJ1-1	TRBV6-5	-	TGTGCCAGCAGCCAGGGGACGAACACTGAAGCTTTCTTT	CASSQGTNTEAFF
15	-	TRBJ1-1	TRBV28	once	TGTGCCAGCAGTCCACGGACACCCATGAACACTGAAGCTTTCTTT	CASSPRTPMNTEAFF
14	TRBD1	TRBJ2-3	TRBV24-1	-	TGTGCCACCAGTCAGGACAGGGCTTCAGATACGCAGTATTTT	CATSQDRASDTQYF
15	-	TRBJ2-3	TRBV3-1/TRBV3-2	-	TGTGCCAGCAGCCAGTTTAACGGAGAAGCAGATACGCAGTATTTT	CASSQFNGEADTQYF
17	TRBD2	TRBJ2-5	TRBV27	-	TGTGCCAGCAGTTCTATCCCAACTAGCGGGAGTAGGAAGACCCAGTACTTC	CASSSIPTSGSRKTQYF
15	-	TRBJ1-2	TRBV5-1	-	TGCGCCAGCAGCTTTAACCAGGGAAGGGGATATGGCTACACCTTC	CASSFNQGRGYGYTF
15	-	TRBJ1-5	TRBV19	-	TGTGCCAGTAGTATAGAAGGAGCGTACAATCAGCCCCAGCATTTT	CASSIEGAYNQPQHF
16	-	TRBJ2-3	TRBV24-1	-	TGTGCCACCAGTGATTTGTTGGAAGGTAGCACAGATACGCAGTATTTT	CATSDLLEGSTDTQYF
14	-	TRBJ1-1	TRBV27	-	TGTGCCAGCAGTGCATCCCTGAGGAACACTGAAGCTTTCTTT	CASSASLRNTEAFF
16	-	TRBJ1-2	TRBV4-3	-	TGCGCCAGCAGCCAAACAATACAGGTAGCTAACTATGGCTACACCTTC	CASSQTIQVANYGYTF
15	-	TRBJ1-2	TRBV10-2	once	TGCGCCAGCAGTGACGGCTCAGCCGGGGGCTATGGCTACACCTTC	CASSDGSAGGYGYTF
15	TRBD1	TRBJ1-5	TRBV19	-	TGTGCCAGTACCATGGGGACAGGGGTCCTGGAGCCCCAGCATTTT	CASTMGTGVLEPQHF
13	TRBD1	TRBJ2-7	TRBV29-1	-	TGCAGCGCCTCCGACAGGGGGCTTACCGAGCAGTACTTC	CSASDRGLTEQYF